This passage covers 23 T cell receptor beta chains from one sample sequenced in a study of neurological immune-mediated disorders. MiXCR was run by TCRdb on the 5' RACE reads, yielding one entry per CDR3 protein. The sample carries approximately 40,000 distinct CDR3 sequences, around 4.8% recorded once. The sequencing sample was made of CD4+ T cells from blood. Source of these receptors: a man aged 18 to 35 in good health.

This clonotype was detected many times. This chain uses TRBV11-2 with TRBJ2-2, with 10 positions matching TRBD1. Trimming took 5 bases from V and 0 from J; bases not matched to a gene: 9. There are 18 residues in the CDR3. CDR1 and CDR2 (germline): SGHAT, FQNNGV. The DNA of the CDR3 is TGTGCCAGCAGCCCTAGAGGGACAGGGGTGACGAACACCGGGGAGCTGTTTTTT. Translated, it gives CASSPRGTGVTNTGELFF.

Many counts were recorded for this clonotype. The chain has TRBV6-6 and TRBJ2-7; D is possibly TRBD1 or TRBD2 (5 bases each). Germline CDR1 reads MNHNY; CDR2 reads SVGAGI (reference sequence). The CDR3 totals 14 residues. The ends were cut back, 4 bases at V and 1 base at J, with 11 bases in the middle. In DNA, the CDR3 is TGTGCCAGCAGTTCGGGGCCCCAGTCCTACGAGCAGTACTTC. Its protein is CASSSGPQSYEQYF.

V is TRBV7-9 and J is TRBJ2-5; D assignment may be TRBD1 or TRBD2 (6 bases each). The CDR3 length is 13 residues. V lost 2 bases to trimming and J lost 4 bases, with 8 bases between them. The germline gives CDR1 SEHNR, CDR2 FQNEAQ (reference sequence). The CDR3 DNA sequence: TGTGCCAGCAGCTTATGGGGGGCAGAGACCCAGTACTTC. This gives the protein CASSLWGAETQYF.

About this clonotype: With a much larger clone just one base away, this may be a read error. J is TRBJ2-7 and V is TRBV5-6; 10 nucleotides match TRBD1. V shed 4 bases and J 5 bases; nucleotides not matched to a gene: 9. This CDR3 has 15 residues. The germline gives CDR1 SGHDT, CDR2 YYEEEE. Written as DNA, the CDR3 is TGTGCCAGCAGCCCGAAGGTGACAGGGGGCCACGAGCAGTACTTC. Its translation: CASSPKVTGGHEQYF.

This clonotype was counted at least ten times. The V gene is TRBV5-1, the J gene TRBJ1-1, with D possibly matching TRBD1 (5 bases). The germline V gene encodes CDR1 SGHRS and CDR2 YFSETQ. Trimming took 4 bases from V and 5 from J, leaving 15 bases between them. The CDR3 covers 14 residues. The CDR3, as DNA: TGCGCCAGCAGCATCCGGGGGGGTGAGACTGAAGCTTTCTTT. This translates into CASSIRGGETEAFF.

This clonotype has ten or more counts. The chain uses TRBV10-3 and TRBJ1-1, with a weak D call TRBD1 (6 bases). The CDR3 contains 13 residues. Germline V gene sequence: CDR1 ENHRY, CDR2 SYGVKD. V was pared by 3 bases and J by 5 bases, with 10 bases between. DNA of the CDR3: TGTGCCATCAGTGACGGGGGCACTACTGAAGCTTTCTTT. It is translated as CAISDGGTTEAFF.

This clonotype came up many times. The CDR3: CSARRDLRQETQYF. The CDR3 DNA reads TGCAGTGCTAGGAGGGACTTGAGACAAGAGACCCAGTACTTC. V usage is TRBV20-1 and J usage is TRBJ2-5; D perhaps matches TRBD2 (6 bases). This CDR3 contains 14 residues. V was trimmed by 3 bases and J by 2 bases, leaving 13 bases between them. The germline CDR1 and CDR2 sequences are DFQATT and SNEGSKA (reference sequence).

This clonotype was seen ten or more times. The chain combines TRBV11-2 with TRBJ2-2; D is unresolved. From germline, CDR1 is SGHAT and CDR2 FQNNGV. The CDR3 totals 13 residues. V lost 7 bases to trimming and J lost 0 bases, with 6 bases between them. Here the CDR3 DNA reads TGTGCCAGCACCGACACGAACACCGGGGAGCTGTTTTTT. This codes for CASTDTNTGELFF.

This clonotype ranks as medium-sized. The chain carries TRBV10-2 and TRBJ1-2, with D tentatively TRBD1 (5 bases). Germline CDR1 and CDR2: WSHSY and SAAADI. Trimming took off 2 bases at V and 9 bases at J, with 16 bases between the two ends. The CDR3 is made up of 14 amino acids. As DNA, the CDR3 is TGCGCCAGCAGTGAGCCCTCGGCAGGGTATAGCTACACCTTC. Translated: CASSEPSAGYSYTF.

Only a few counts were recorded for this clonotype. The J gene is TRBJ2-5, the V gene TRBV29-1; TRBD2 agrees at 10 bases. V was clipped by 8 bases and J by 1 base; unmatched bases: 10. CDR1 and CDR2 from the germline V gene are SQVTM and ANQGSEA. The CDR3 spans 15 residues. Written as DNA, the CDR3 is TGCAGCTCAGGTCCTAGCGGGGGTACCCAAGAGACCCAGTACTTC. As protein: CSSGPSGGTQETQYF.

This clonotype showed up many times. CDR3 region: CASSTGGAKNIQYF. The CDR3 nucleotides are TGTGCCAGCAGTACAGGGGGCGCCAAAAACATTCAGTACTTC. The V call is TRBV7-9, the J call TRBJ2-4; 9 bases agree with TRBD1. The CDR3 runs to 14 residues. The V segment lost 6 bases and the J segment 1 base; nucleotides outside the gene matches: 1. Germline values: CDR1 SEHNR, CDR2 FQNEAQ (reference sequence).

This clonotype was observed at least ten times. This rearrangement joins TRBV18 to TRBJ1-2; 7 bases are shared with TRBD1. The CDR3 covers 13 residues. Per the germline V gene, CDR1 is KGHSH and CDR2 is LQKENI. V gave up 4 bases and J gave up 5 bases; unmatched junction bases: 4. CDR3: CASSRDRTYGYTF. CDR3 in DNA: TGTGCCAGCTCACGGGACAGAACATATGGCTACACCTTC.

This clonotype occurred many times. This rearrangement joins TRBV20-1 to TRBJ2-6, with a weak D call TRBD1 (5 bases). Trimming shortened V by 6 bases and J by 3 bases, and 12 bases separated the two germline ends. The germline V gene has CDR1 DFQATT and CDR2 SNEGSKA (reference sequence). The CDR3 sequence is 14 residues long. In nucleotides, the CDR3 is TGCAGTGCCCGGGTAGGGGTTGGGGCCAACGTCCTGACTTTC. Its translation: CSARVGVGANVLTF.

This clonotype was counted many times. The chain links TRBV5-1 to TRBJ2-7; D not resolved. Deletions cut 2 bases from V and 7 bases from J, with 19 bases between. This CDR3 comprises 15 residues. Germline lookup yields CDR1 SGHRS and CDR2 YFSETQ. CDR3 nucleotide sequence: TGCGCCAGCAGCTTAATCTCGGGTGGAAATGGAGAGCAGTACTTC. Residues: CASSLISGGNGEQYF.

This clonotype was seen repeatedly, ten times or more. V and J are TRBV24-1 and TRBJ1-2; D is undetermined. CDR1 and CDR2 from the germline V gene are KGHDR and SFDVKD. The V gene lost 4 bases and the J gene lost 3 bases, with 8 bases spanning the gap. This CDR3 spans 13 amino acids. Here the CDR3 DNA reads TGTGCCACCAGTGAACGGGGAGACTATGGCTACACCTTC. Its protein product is CATSERGDYGYTF.

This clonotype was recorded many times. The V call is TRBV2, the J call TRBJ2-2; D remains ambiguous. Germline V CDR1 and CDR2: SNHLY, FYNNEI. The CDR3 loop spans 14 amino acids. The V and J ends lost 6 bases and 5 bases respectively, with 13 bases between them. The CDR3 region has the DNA TGTGCCAGCAGGTCATCAACCCTTACCGGGGAGCTGTTTTTT. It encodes CASRSSTLTGELFF.

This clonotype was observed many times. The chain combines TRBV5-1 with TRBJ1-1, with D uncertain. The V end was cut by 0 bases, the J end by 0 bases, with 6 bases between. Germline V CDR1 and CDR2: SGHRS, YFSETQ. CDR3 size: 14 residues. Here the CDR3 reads CASSLDSMNTEAFF. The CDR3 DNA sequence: TGCGCCAGCAGCTTGGACAGTATGAACACTGAAGCTTTCTTT.

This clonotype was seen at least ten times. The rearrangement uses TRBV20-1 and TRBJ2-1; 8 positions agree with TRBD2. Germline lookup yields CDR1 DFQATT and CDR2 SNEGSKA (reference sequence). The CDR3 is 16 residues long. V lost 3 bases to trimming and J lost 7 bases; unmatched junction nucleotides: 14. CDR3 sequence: CSASDPAGGGRNEQFF. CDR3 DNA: TGCAGTGCTAGCGATCCCGCGGGGGGCGGCCGAAATGAGCAGTTCTTC.

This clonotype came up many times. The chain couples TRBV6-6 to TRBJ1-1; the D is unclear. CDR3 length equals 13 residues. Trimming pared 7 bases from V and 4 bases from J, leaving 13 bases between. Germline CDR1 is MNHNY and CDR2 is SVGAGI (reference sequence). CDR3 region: CASTITPGTEAFF. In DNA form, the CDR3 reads TGTGCCAGCACCATCACACCCGGCACTGAAGCTTTCTTT.

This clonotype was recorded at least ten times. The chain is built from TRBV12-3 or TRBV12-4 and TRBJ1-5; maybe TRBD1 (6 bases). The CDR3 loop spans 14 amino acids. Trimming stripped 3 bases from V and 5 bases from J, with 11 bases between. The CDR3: CASSFSGADQPQHF. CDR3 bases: TGTGCCAGCAGTTTCTCAGGGGCGGATCAGCCCCAGCATTTT.

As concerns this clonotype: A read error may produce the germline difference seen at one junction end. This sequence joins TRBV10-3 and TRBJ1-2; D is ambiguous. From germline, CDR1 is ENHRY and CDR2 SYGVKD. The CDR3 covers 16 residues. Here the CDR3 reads CSIASRGSAPTPPRAF. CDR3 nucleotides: TGTTCCATCGCGTCACGGGGAAGTGCCCCAACGCCTCCTCGGGCCTTC.

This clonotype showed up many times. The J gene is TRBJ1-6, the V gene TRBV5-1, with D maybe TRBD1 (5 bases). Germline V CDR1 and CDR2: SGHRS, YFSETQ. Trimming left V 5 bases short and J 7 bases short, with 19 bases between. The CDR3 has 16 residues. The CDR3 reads CASSYNLRDPNSPLHF. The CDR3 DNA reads TGCGCCAGCAGTTACAACCTCCGGGACCCCAATTCACCCCTCCACTTT. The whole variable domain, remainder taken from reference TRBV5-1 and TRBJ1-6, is KAGVTQTPRYLIKTRGQQVTLSCSPISGHRSVSWYQQTPGQGLQFLFEYFSETQRNKGNFPGRFSGRQFSNSRSEMNVSTLELGDSALYLCASSYNLRDPNSPLHFGNGTRLTVT.

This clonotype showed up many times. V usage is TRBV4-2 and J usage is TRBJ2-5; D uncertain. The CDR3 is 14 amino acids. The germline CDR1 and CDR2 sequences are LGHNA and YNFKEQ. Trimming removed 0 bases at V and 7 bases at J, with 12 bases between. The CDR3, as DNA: TGTGCCAGCAGCCAAGAGGTAGAGAAGGGGACCCAGTACTTC. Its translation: CASSQEVEKGTQYF.